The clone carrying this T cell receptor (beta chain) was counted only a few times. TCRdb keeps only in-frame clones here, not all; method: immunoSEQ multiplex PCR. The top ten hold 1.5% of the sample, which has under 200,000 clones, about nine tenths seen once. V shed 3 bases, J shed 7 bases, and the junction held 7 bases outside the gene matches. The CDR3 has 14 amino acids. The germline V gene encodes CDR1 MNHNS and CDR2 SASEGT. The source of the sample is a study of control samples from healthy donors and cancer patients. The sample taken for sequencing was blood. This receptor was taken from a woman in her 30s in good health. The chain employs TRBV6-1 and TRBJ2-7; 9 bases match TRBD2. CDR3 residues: CASSEGSGSGEQYF. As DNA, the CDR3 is TGTGCCAGCAGTGAGGGTAGCGGGAGTGGTGAGCAGTACTTC.